The clone carrying this T cell receptor beta chain was seen more than once but under ten times. Its antigen is undetermined. The table came from immunoSEQ multiplex PCR; TCRdb's copy has only in-frame clones and leaves some out. The top ten clones hold approximately 4.7% of a sample with fewer than 6,500 clones, roughly 80% of them seen once. This record belongs to a study of T cell repertoires in ileal Crohn's disease. Study information: About half of patients got postoperative therapy: approximately 12 thiopurines, under 20 anti-TNF.

Broader study findings: Sorted CD8 T cells held more high-frequency clones than CD4. All patients with clonality above 26.8% had endoscopic recurrence.

Adults with ileal or ileocolonic Crohn's disease and an indication for resection were eligible. The sequence derives from an adult with Crohn's disease. Input material: ileal tissue.

The CDR3, as DNA: TGTGCCAGCAGTTTGCAGTCTCCCCGAGGCGAGCAGTACTTC. This sequence encodes CASSLQSPRGEQYF. This chain connects TRBV27 to TRBJ2-7, with no clear D. This CDR3 region has 14 residues. The V end was cut by 3 bases, the J end by 6 bases, with 15 bases between. The germline CDR1 and CDR2 sequences are MNHEY and SMNVEV (reference sequence).